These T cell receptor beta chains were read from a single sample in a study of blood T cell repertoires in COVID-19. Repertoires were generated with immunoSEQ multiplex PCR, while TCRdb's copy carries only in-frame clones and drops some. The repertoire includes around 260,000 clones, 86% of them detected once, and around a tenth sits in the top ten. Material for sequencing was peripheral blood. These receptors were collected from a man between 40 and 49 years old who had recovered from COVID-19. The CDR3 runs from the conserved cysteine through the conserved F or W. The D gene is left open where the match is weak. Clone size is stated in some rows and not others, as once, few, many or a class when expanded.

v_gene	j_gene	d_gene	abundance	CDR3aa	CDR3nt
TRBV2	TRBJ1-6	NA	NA	CASTVGVASPLHF	TGTGCCAGCACAGTCGGGGTAGCCTCACCCCTCCACTTT
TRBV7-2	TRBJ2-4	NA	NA	CASSLIGQGGNIQYF	TGTGCCAGCAGCTTAATCGGGCAGGGGGGCAACATTCAGTACTTC
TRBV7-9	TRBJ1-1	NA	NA	CASSYTRDTEAFF	TGTGCCAGCAGCTATACCCGGGACACTGAAGCTTTCTTT
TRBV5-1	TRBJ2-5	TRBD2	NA	CASSLGTGLAGSLHATQYF	TGCGCCAGCAGCTTGGGGACAGGACTAGCGGGTTCTCTACACGCGACCCAGTACTTC
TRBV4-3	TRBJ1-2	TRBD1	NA	CASSQGQGGIYGYTF	TGCGCCAGCAGCCAGGGACAGGGGGGAATCTATGGCTACACCTTC
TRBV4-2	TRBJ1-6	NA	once	CASSQEQGSSYNSPLHF	TGTGCCAGCAGCCAAGAACAGGGCAGCTCCTATAATTCACCCCTCCACTTT
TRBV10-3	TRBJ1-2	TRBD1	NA	CAISESEIRGTYGYTF	TGTGCCATCAGTGAGTCTGAGATCAGGGGGACTTATGGCTACACCTTC
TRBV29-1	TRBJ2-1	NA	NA	CSVDQGISYNEQFF	TGCAGCGTTGATCAGGGAATCTCCTACAATGAGCAGTTCTTC
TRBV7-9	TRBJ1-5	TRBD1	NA	CASSGDRGRFDQPQHF	TGTGCCAGCAGCGGGGACAGGGGGCGATTTGATCAGCCCCAGCATTTT
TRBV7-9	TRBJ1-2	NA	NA	CASSRGQLYGYTF	TGTGCCAGCAGCCGGGGACAACTCTATGGCTACACCTTC
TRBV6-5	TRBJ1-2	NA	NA	CASSSGYGGYTF	TGTGCCAGCAGTTCAGGGTACGGTGGCTACACCTTC
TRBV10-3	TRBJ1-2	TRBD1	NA	CAISESTGSVFGYTF	TGTGCCATCAGTGAATCGACAGGGAGCGTTTTCGGCTACACCTTC
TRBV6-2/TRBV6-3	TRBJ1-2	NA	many	CASSYATGGGYGYTF	TGTGCCAGCAGTTACGCGACAGGTGGCGGCTATGGCTACACCTTC
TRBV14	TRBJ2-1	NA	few	CASSTQQFYNEQFF	TGTGCCAGCAGCACCCAACAGTTCTACAATGAGCAGTTCTTC
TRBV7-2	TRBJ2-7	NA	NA	CASSLRQVNYEQYF	TGTGCCAGCAGCTTAAGACAAGTGAACTACGAGCAGTACTTC
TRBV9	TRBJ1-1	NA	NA	CASSVGRGPNTEAFF	TGTGCCAGCAGCGTAGGGCGGGGCCCGAACACTGAAGCTTTCTTT
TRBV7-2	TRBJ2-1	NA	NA	CASSLIRVREQFF	TGTGCCAGCAGTTTAATCAGGGTTCGTGAGCAGTTCTTC
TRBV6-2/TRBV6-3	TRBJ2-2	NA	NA	CASSPLRPGINTGELFF	TGTGCCAGCAGTCCCCTGCGTCCGGGGATAAACACCGGGGAGCTGTTTTTT
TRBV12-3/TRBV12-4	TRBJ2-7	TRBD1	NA	CASRPQGTYEQYF	TGTGCCAGCAGGCCACAGGGGACCTACGAGCAGTACTTC
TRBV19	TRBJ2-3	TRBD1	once	CASRETGGVDTQYF	TGTGCCAGTAGGGAGACAGGGGGCGTAGATACGCAGTATTTT
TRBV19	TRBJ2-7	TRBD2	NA	CASSISGLAYEQYF	TGTGCCAGTAGTATTTCCGGACTAGCCTACGAGCAGTACTTC
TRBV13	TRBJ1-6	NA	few	CASSLGHSSYNSPLHF	TGTGCCAGCAGCTTAGGCCACAGCTCCTATAATTCACCCCTCCACTTT